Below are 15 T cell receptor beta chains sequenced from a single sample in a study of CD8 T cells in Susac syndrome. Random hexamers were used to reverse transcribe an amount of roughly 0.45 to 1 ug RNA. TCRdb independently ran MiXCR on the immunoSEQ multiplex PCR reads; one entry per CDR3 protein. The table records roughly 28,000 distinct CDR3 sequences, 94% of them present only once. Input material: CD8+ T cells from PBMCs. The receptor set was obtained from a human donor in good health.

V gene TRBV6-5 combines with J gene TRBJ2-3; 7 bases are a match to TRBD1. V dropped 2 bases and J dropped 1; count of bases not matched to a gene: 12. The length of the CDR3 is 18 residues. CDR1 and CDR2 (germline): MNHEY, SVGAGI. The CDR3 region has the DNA TGTGCCAGCAGTTACCCCCTTCCGGGACAGTGGGGCACAGATACGCAGTATTTT. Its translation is CASSYPLPGQWGTDTQYF.

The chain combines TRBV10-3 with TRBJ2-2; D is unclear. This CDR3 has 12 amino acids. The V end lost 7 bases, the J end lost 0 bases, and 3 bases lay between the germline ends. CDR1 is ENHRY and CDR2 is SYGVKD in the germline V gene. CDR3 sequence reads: CAITSNTGELFF. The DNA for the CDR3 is TGTGCCATCACCTCGAACACCGGGGAGCTGTTTTTT.

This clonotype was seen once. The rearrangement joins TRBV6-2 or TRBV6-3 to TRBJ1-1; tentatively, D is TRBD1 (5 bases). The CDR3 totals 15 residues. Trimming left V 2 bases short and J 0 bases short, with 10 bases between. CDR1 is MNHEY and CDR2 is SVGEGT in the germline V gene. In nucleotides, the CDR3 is TGTGCCAGCAGTTACGGTACAGGCCTGAACACTGAAGCTTTCTTT. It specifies CASSYGTGLNTEAFF.

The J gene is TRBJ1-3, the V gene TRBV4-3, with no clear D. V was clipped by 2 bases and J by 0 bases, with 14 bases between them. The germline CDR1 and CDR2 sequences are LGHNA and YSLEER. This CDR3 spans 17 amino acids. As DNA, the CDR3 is TGCGCCAGCAGCCAAACGAAGGTCGGCTCCTCTGGAAACACCATATATTTT. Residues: CASSQTKVGSSGNTIYF.

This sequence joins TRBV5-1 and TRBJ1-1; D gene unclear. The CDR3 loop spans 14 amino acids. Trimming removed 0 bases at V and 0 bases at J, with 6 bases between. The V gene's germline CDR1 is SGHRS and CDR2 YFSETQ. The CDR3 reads CASSLVRMNTEAFF. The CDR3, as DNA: TGCGCCAGCAGCTTGGTTCGCATGAACACTGAAGCTTTCTTT.

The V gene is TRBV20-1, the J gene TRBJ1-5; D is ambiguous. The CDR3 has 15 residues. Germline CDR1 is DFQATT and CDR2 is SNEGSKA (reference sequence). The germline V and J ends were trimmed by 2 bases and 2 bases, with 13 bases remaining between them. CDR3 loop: CSARKGASGNQPQHF. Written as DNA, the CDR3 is TGCAGTGCTAGAAAGGGCGCGAGTGGCAATCAGCCCCAGCATTTT.

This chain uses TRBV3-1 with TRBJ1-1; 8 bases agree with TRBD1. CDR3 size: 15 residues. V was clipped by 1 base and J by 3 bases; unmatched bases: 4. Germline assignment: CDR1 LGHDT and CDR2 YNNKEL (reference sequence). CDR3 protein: CASSQGTGWDTEAFF. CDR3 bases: TGTGCCAGCAGCCAAGGGACAGGGTGGGACACTGAAGCTTTCTTT. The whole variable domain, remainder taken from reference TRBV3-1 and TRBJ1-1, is DTAVSQTPKYLVTQMGNDKSIKCEQNLGHDTMYWYKQDSKKFLKIMFSYNNKELIINETVPNRFSPKSPDKAHLNLHINSLELGDSAVYFCASSQGTGWDTEAFFGQGTRLTVV.

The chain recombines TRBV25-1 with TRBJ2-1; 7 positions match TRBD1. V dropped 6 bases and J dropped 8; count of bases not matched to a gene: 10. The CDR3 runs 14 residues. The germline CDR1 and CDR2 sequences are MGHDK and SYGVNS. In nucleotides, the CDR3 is TGTGCCAGCAGAGGATTTACAGGGGCCGATGAGCAGTTCTTC. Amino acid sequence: CASRGFTGADEQFF.

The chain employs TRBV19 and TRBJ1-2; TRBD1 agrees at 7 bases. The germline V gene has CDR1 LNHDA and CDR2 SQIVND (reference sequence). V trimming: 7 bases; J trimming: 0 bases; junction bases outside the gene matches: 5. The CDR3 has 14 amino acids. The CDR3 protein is CASNPGTANYGYTF. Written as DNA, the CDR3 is TGTGCCAGTAACCCCGGGACAGCTAACTATGGCTACACCTTC.

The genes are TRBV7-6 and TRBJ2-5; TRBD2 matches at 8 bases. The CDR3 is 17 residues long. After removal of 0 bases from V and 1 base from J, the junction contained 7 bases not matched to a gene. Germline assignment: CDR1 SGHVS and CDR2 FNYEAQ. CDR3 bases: TGTGCCAGCAGCTTAGCGCAAGGCGGGGGGCCCCAAGAGACCCAGTACTTC. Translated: CASSLAQGGGPQETQYF. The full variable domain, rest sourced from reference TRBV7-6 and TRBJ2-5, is GAGVSQSPRYKVTKRGQDVALRCDPISGHVSLYWYRQALGQGPEFLTYFNYEAQQDKSGLPNDRFSAERPEGSISTLTIQRTEQRDSAMYRCASSLAQGGGPQETQYFGPGTRLLVL.

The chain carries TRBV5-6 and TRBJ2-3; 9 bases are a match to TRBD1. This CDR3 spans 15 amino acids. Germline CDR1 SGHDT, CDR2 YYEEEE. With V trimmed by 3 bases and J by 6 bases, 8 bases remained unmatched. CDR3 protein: CASSSRQGGRDTQYF. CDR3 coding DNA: TGTGCCAGCAGCTCTAGACAGGGGGGCAGGGATACGCAGTATTTT.

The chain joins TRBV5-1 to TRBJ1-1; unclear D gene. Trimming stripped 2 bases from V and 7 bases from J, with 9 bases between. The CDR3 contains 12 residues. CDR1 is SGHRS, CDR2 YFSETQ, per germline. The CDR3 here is CASSFDRREAFF. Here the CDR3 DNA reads TGCGCCAGCAGCTTCGATAGGCGTGAAGCTTTCTTT.

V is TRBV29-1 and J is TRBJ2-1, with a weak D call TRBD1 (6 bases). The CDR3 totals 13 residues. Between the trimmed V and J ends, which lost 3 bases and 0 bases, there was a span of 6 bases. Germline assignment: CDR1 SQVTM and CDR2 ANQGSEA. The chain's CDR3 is CSVEDSSYNEQFF. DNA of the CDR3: TGCAGCGTTGAGGACAGCTCCTACAATGAGCAGTTCTTC.

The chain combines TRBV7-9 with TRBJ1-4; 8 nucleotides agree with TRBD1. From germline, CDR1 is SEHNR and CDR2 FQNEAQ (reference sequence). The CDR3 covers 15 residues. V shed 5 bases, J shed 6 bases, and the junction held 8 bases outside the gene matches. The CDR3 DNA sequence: TGTGCCAGCAGCGACACGGAGACAGGGGATGAAAAACTGTTTTTT. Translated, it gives CASSDTETGDEKLFF. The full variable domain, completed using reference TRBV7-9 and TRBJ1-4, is DTGVSQNPRHKITKRGQNVTFRCDPISEHNRLYWYRQTLGQGPEFLTYFQNEAQLEKSRLLSDRFSAERPKGSFSTLEIQRTEQGDSAMYLCASSDTETGDEKLFFGSGTQLSVL.

The CDR3 DNA sequence: TGTGCCAGCAGTCAGACAGGGGGAAATGAAAAACTGTTTTTT. Its protein is CASSQTGGNEKLFF. V usage is TRBV12-3 or TRBV12-4 and J usage is TRBJ1-4; TRBD1 agrees at 9 bases. This CDR3 is 14 amino acids long. The V and J ends lost 5 bases and 5 bases, in that order; junction bases with no gene match: 3.